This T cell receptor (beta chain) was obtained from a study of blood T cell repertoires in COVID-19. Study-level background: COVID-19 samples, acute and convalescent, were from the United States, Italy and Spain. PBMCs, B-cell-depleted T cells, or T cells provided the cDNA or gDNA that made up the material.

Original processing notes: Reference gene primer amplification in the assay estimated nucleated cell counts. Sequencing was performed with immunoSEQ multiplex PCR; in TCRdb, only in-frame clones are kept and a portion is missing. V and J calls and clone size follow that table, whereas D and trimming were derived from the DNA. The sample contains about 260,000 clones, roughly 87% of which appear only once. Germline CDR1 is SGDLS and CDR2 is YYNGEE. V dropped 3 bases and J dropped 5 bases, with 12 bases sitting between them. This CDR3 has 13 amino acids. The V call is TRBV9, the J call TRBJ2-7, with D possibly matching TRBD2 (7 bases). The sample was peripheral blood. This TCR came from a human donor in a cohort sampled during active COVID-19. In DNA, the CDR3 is TGTGCCAGCAGCGAGGGGGGGGTGAACGAGCAGTACTTC. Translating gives CASSEGGVNEQYF.